The present T cell receptor beta chain was sequenced within a study of blood T cell repertoires in COVID-19. For the study at large: Specimens from acute and convalescent COVID-19 originated in the United States, Italy and Spain.

The germline V and J ends were trimmed by 5 bases and 5 bases, with 9 bases remaining between them. The V gene's germline CDR1 is MNHEY and CDR2 SMNVEV (reference sequence). CDR3 length: 12 residues. All enrollees were about 18 to 100 years old and from some 24 US areas. Original processing methods: Researchers report that nucleated cell counts were estimated from reference gene primer amplification. TCRdb's copy holds only in-frame clones and misses some; the assay was immunoSEQ multiplex PCR. V, J and clone size are taken as reported in that table, and D and trimming were inferred from the DNA itself. The profile shows approximately 200,000 clones, around 87% of them singletons.

The clonotype comes from a woman in her twenties or thirties who had recovered from COVID-19. Specimen: PBMCs or T cells enriched from blood (not recorded which). The chain carries TRBV27 and TRBJ2-5, with D uncertain. CDR3 nucleotides: TGTGCCAGCAGTCCTAACTTGGAGACCCAGTACTTC. As protein: CASSPNLETQYF.